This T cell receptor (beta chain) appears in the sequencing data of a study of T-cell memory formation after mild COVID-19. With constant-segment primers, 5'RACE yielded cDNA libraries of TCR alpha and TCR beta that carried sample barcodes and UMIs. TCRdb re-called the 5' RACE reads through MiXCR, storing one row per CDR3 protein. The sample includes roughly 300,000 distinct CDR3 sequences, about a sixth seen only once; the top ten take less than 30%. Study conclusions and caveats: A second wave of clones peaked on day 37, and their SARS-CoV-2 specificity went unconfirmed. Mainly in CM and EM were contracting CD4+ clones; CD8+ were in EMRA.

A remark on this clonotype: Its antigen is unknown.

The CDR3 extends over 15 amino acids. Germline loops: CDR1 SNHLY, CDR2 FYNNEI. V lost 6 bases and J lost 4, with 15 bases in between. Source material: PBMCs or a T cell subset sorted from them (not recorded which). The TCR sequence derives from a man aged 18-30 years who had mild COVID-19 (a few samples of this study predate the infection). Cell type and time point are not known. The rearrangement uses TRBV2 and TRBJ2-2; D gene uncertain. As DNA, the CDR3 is TGTGCCAGCAGCGACGGGCCAGGTTCCACCGGGGAGCTGTTTTTT. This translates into CASSDGPGSTGELFF.